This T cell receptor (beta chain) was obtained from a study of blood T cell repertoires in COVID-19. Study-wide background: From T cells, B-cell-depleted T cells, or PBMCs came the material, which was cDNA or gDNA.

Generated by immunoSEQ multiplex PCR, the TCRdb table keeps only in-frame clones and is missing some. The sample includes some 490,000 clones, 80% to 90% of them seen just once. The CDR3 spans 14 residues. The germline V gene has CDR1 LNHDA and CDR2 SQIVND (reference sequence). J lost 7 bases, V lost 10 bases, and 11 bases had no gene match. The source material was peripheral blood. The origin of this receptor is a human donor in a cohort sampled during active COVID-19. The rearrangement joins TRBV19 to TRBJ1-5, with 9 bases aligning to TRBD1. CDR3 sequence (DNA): TGTGCCACCTCGACAGGGGGATCGTGGCAGCCCCAGCATTTT. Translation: CATSTGGSWQPQHF.